The 3 T cell receptor beta chains in this list originate from one sample, sequenced in a study of T cell responses to AZD1222 COVID-19 vaccine. Sequencing used immunoSEQ multiplex PCR; TCRdb keeps in-frame clones, though not all of them. The sample yields tens of thousands of clones, around 82% seen once. Sample: peripheral blood, taken on day 0 of AZD1222 vaccination. These receptors were collected from an adult in good health.

The chain has TRBV5-3 and TRBJ2-3; a weak D match, TRBD1 (6 bases). TRBV5-3 is assigned to the ORF class and has an uncertain function. CDR3 length equals 14 residues. The germline V and J ends were trimmed by 4 bases and 3 bases, with 12 bases remaining between them. Here the CDR3 DNA reads TGTGCCAGAAGCCTAAGCAGGGGTACAGATACGCAGTATTTT. This encodes CARSLSRGTDTQYF.

V usage is TRBV3-1 (or the pseudogene TRBV3-2) and J usage is TRBJ2-3; 9 nucleotides match TRBD2. V trimming: 4 bases; J trimming: 3 bases; junction bases outside the gene matches: 14. The CDR3 contains 18 residues. Germline lookup yields CDR1 LGHDT and CDR2 YNNKEL (reference sequence). CDR3 sequence: CASSPGGVIAGVTDTQYF. As DNA, the CDR3 is TGTGCCAGCAGCCCGGGAGGCGTCATAGCGGGGGTAACAGATACGCAGTATTTT.

The chain couples TRBV6-6 to TRBJ2-1, with TRBD2 matching over 7 bases. This CDR3 has 11 residues. CDR1 is MNHNY, CDR2 SVGAGI, per germline (reference sequence). With 8 bases clipped from V and 9 bases from J, the junction kept 4 bases outside the gene matches. CDR3 region: CASGRGREQFF. The CDR3 region has the DNA TGTGCCAGCGGGAGGGGACGTGAGCAGTTCTTC.